Following are 12 T cell receptor beta chains from one sample sequenced in a study of blood T cells in healthy people across ages. Next came a second PCR, run for roughly 6 to 11 cycles, which used a sample-barcoded 5' primer along with a J-beta primer mix. One entry per CDR3 protein, called by TCRdb with MiXCR from the 5' RACE reads. The data hold roughly 1.5 million distinct CDR3 sequences, with 35% to 45% observed a single time. Material for sequencing was blood. The receptors shown here come from a young woman in good health.

A word on this clonotype: This could be a read error, since a much larger clone is one nucleotide away. The chain recombines TRBV25-1 with TRBJ2-7; D perhaps matches TRBD2 (6 bases). The DNA end lines up better with TRBJ2-4; the J call may be wrong. This CDR3 comprises 15 residues. Looked up from germline, CDR1 is MGHDK and CDR2 is SYGVNS. The CDR3 sequence is CASSVERRGGNIQYF. Here the CDR3 DNA reads TGTGCCAGCAGCGTCGAACGGAGAGGAGGGAACATTCAGTACTTC.

As DNA, the CDR3 is TGTGCCAGCAGTTCCAGCGGGCGCGAGAATTCACCCCTCCACTTT. This sequence encodes CASSSSGRENSPLHF. The chain couples TRBV12-3 or TRBV12-4 to TRBJ1-6; D is uncertain. V lost 4 bases to trimming and J lost 7 bases, with 14 bases between them. This CDR3 has 15 residues.

V gene TRBV4-3 combines with J gene TRBJ2-7; 8 bases line up with TRBD2. V lost 2 bases, J lost 7 bases, and 16 bases stayed unmatched. Germline loops: CDR1 LGHNA, CDR2 YSLEER. This CDR3 has 17 amino acids. CDR3 region: CASSQLLTGGHYNEQYF. The CDR3, as DNA: TGCGCCAGCAGCCAACTCCTAACGGGAGGGCACTACAATGAGCAGTACTTC.

Comments on this clonotype: At one end the junction does not follow the germline gene, possibly because of a read error. This rearrangement joins TRBV29-1 to TRBJ1-2; 11 bases are a match to TRBD1. Per the germline V gene, CDR1 is SQVTM and CDR2 is ANQGSEA. CDR3 length equals 13 residues. In DNA, the CDR3 is TGCAACGTTGGACAGGGGGCGTTGGCTGGCTACACCTTC. The encoded protein is CNVGQGALAGYTF.

This clonotype showed up just a few times. The rearrangement uses TRBV4-1 and TRBJ2-6; D gene ambiguous. Per the germline V gene, CDR1 is MGHRA and CDR2 is YSYEKL. The CDR3 is 17 residues long. The V end was cut by 2 bases, the J end by 0 bases, with 11 bases between. In DNA, the CDR3 is TGCGCCAGCAGCCAACCGTTATACAACTCTGGGGCCAACGTCCTGACTTTC. Protein product: CASSQPLYNSGANVLTF.

The chain joins TRBV6-2 or TRBV6-3 to TRBJ2-5; TRBD2 matches 10 bases. Germline V CDR1 and CDR2: MNHEY, SVGEGT. CDR3 length: 18 residues. V lost 0 bases and J lost 2; bases outside the gene matches: 9. The CDR3 loop reads CASSYSLKIAGGQETQYF. CDR3 in DNA: TGTGCCAGCAGTTACTCCCTAAAGATAGCGGGGGGTCAAGAGACCCAGTACTTC.

This clonotype has more than one count but fewer than ten. The chain combines TRBV11-2 with TRBJ2-1; TRBD2 matches at 8 bases. The CDR3 is made up of 12 amino acids. J was trimmed by 12 bases and V by 4 bases; bases with no gene match: 5. Germline loops: CDR1 SGHAT, CDR2 FQNNGV. The CDR3 protein is CASSSSGRVQFF. CDR3 DNA: TGTGCCAGCAGCTCATCCGGGAGGGTGCAGTTCTTC.

The rearrangement uses TRBV4-3 and TRBJ1-3; no clear D gene. CDR1 and CDR2 from the germline V gene are LGHNA and YSLEER. The CDR3 loop spans 16 amino acids. Trimming shortened V by 0 bases and J by 0 bases, and 9 bases separated the two germline ends. CDR3 loop: CASSQEGIRSGNTIYF. The DNA of the CDR3 is TGCGCCAGCAGCCAAGAAGGGATTCGCTCTGGAAACACCATATATTTT.

A remark on this clonotype: An end of the junction does not agree with germline; a read error may underlie this. The chain couples TRBV7-9 to TRBJ2-1; 9 nucleotides agree with TRBD2. From germline, CDR1 is SEHNR and CDR2 FQNEAQ (reference sequence). The length of the CDR3 is 16 residues. CDR3 bases: TGTGCCAGCAGCTTAGTAACTAGCGGGCCAAACAATGAGCGGTTCTTC. It codes for CASSLVTSGPNNERFF. Based on the CDR3 plus reference TRBV7-9 and TRBJ2-1, the full variable domain is DTGVSQNPRHKITKRGQNVTFRCDPISEHNRLYWYRQTLGQGPEFLTYFQNEAQLEKSRLLSDRFSAERPKGSFSTLEIQRTEQGDSAMYLCASSLVTSGPNNERFFGPGTRLTVL.

The V gene is TRBV12-3 or TRBV12-4, the J gene TRBJ2-3; D unclear. Trimming removed 4 bases at V and 4 bases at J, with 18 bases between. The CDR3 has 16 residues. For the CDR3, the DNA is TGTGCCAGCAGTTCACCCGACCCCCTAGGGCCAGATACGCAGTATTTT. Its protein product is CASSSPDPLGPDTQYF.

This clonotype has a single count. The V gene is TRBV28, the J gene TRBJ1-4; 8 nucleotides align to TRBD1. Germline CDR1 MDHEN, CDR2 SYDVKM. The CDR3 loop spans 14 amino acids. The trim removed 6 bases at V and 3 bases at J, leaving 3 bases unmatched. CDR3 sequence: CASSSGGSNEKLFF. CDR3 nucleotide sequence: TGTGCCAGCAGCTCAGGGGGCTCTAATGAAAAACTGTTTTTT.

In its sample, this clonotype was seen a few times. This chain connects TRBV6-5 to TRBJ2-1, with unresolved D. Trimming took 8 bases from V and 0 from J, leaving 11 bases between them. The CDR3 covers 14 residues. Germline assignment: CDR1 MNHEY and CDR2 SVGAGI. The CDR3 reads CASQRRSSYNEQFF. For the CDR3, the DNA is TGTGCCAGCCAGCGCAGGAGCTCCTACAATGAGCAGTTCTTC.